The 25 T cell receptor beta chains given below trace back to one sample, sequenced in a study of T cells in Graves' hyperthyroidism and ophthalmopathy. Regions amplified from RNA transcripts were the TCR beta CDR3 regions. The HTBI primer set drove a first-round RT-PCR of the TCR CDR3. From the multiplex PCR reads, TCRdb called clonotypes with MiXCR, one entry per CDR3 protein. The table has a few hundred thousand distinct CDR3 sequences, 18% seen once. The sequenced sample was blood. The receptor set was obtained from a woman aged 45-65 years with Graves' hyperthyroidism.

This clonotype was detected only a few times. The chain links TRBV5-1 to TRBJ2-3; 9 nucleotides line up with TRBD2. J was trimmed by 6 bases and V by 4 bases; bases with no gene match: 12. Per germline, CDR1 SGHRS and CDR2 YFSETQ. The CDR3 extends over 16 amino acids. As DNA, the CDR3 is TGCGCCAGCAGCCCTGCCTTTGGCGGGAGGGCGGATACGCAGTATTTT. Translating gives CASSPAFGGRADTQYF.

The chain joins TRBV12-3 or TRBV12-4 to TRBJ1-1; no reliable D call. This CDR3 comprises 13 residues. V lost 6 bases and J lost 1, with 9 bases in between. For the CDR3, the DNA is TGTGCCAGCAGGAGAGTTGCGAACACTGAAGCTTTCTTT. The encoded protein is CASRRVANTEAFF.

This clonotype was counted between two and nine times. This chain uses TRBV5-1 with TRBJ2-5; 8 bases map to TRBD1. With V trimmed by 4 bases and J by 5 bases, 7 bases remained unmatched. The CDR3 is 14 residues long. Germline CDR1 and CDR2: SGHRS and YFSETQ. The CDR3 nucleotides read TGCGCCAGCAGCGAACGGACAGGGTTGGAGACCCAGTACTTC. It yields the protein CASSERTGLETQYF.

The table lists this clonotype with many counts. The gene calls are TRBV5-1 and TRBJ2-5; 7 nucleotides line up with TRBD2. Per the germline V gene, CDR1 is SGHRS and CDR2 is YFSETQ. V dropped 0 bases and J dropped 4; count of bases not matched to a gene: 3. This CDR3 is 14 amino acids long. The CDR3 spells CASSLGTGGETQYF. The CDR3 bases are TGCGCCAGCAGCTTGGGTACGGGGGGAGAGACCCAGTACTTC.

This clonotype was seen ten or more times. V usage is TRBV6-2 or TRBV6-3 and J usage is TRBJ1-2; no clear D gene. The V and J ends lost 2 bases and 6 bases respectively, with 10 bases between them. The germline gives CDR1 MNHEY, CDR2 SVGEGT. The CDR3 loop spans 13 amino acids. CDR3 coding DNA: TGTGCCAGCAGTTACGCAGGACTTGATGGCTACACCTTC. Translation gives CASSYAGLDGYTF.

The table lists this clonotype with a few counts. This CDR3 reads CSATTRNEQFF. DNA for the CDR3: TGCAGTGCCACGACCCGGAATGAGCAGTTCTTC. This chain uses TRBV20-1 with TRBJ2-1; D is ambiguous. The ends were cut back, 6 bases at V and 7 bases at J, with 10 bases in the middle. This CDR3 is built from 11 residues. Germline V gene data show CDR1 as DFQATT and CDR2 as SNEGSKA (reference sequence).

This clonotype was observed at least ten times. The rearrangement joins TRBV4-1 to TRBJ2-5; possible D gene TRBD1, 6 bases. The CDR3 runs 13 residues. Per the germline V gene, CDR1 is MGHRA and CDR2 is YSYEKL. The germline V and J ends were trimmed by 1 base and 5 bases, with 8 bases remaining between them. CDR3 protein: CASSQGTVETQYF. In nucleotides, the CDR3 is TGCGCCAGCAGCCAAGGGACAGTGGAGACCCAGTACTTC.

This clonotype was detected ten times or more. V is TRBV28 and J is TRBJ2-7; D not certain. The CDR3 has 14 residues. Between the trimmed V and J ends, which lost 2 bases and 0 bases, there was a span of 8 bases. Germline values: CDR1 MDHEN, CDR2 SYDVKM. The CDR3 DNA sequence: TGTGCCAGCAGTTTAAGCCGACCCTCCTACGAGCAGTACTTC. It encodes CASSLSRPSYEQYF.

This clonotype is a singleton in its sample. The CDR3 here is CSVDRARGKNIQYF. DNA for the CDR3: TGCAGCGTTGATCGGGCCAGGGGGAAAAACATTCAGTACTTC. The rearrangement uses TRBV29-1 and TRBJ2-4; 7 bases map to TRBD1. The V gene's germline CDR1 is SQVTM and CDR2 ANQGSEA. The CDR3 is 14 residues long. V gave up 3 bases and J gave up 4 bases; unmatched junction bases: 6.

In this sample, this clonotype turned up many times. This rearrangement joins TRBV7-3 to TRBJ2-3, with TRBD2 matching 8 bases. V was clipped by 2 bases and J by 2 bases; unmatched bases: 6. The V gene's germline CDR1 is SGHTA and CDR2 FQGTGA. The CDR3 consists of 16 residues. CDR3 DNA: TGTGCCAGCAGCTTAGCGAGCGGGAGAACCACAGATACGCAGTATTTT. Translation: CASSLASGRTTDTQYF.

The table lists this clonotype with a few counts. V is TRBV7-9 and J is TRBJ2-7; either TRBD1 or TRBD2 may fit D (5 bases each). This CDR3 region has 16 residues. V shed 5 bases and J shed 5 bases, with 22 bases lying between them. Germline V lookup: CDR1 SEHNR, CDR2 FQNEAQ (reference sequence). The CDR3 here is CASSIHRDQVTDEQYF. The DNA of the CDR3 is TGTGCCAGCAGCATCCACCGGGACCAAGTGACGGACGAGCAGTACTTC.

This chain links TRBV20-1 with TRBJ2-1, with D perhaps TRBD1 or TRBD2 (6 bases each). CDR1 DFQATT and CDR2 SNEGSKA come from the germline V gene (reference sequence). The germline V and J ends were trimmed by 1 base and 7 bases, with 14 bases remaining between them. The CDR3 extends over 14 amino acids. The CDR3 loop reads CSARAPGGRNEQFF. CDR3 coding DNA: TGCAGTGCTAGAGCGCCCGGGGGCCGGAATGAGCAGTTCTTC.

The J gene is TRBJ2-3, the V gene TRBV19; 8 bases agree with TRBD1. The CDR3 extends over 13 amino acids. Trimming removed 2 bases from V and 5 bases from J; junction bases left unmatched: 0. Germline assignment: CDR1 LNHDA and CDR2 SQIVND (reference sequence). The DNA of the CDR3 is TGTGCCAGTAGTATAACAGGGGGAGATACGCAGTATTTT. Its translation: CASSITGGDTQYF.

This chain uses TRBV20-1 with TRBJ2-3; 9 bases are shared with TRBD2. The ends lost 2 bases at V and 6 bases at J; junction bases unmatched: 15. CDR1 is DFQATT, CDR2 SNEGSKA, per germline (reference sequence). The CDR3 consists of 17 residues. CDR3 bases: TGCAGTGCTAGAATTCCTAGCGGGGCGATCCCTTTTGATACGCAGTATTTT. It translates to CSARIPSGAIPFDTQYF.

The V call is TRBV28, the J call TRBJ2-6; D possibly uses TRBD1 or TRBD2 (5 bases each). Trimming removed 7 bases at V and 4 bases at J, with 17 bases between. From germline, CDR1 is MDHEN and CDR2 SYDVKM. The CDR3 runs 16 residues. The CDR3 DNA reads as TGTGCCAGCAACCGGGACCTCACCCCCGGGGCCAACGTCCTGACTTTC. Translation: CASNRDLTPGANVLTF.

The genes are TRBV7-8 and TRBJ1-1, with D unclear. Deletions cut 0 bases from V and 1 base from J, with 9 bases between. In germline, CDR1 is SGHVS, CDR2 FQNEAQ. This CDR3 is 15 amino acids long. The CDR3, as DNA: TGTGCCAGCAGCTTAGCGTCGGGAGCGAACACTGAAGCTTTCTTT. This codes for CASSLASGANTEAFF.

This clonotype was found a few times. The gene calls are TRBV4-2 and TRBJ1-2; D is unclear. The CDR3 spans 15 residues. Trimming left V 0 bases short and J 0 bases short, with 8 bases between. CDR1 LGHNA and CDR2 YNFKEQ come from the germline V gene. In nucleotides, the CDR3 is TGTGCCAGCAGCCAAGATCGGGCAGCTAACTATGGCTACACCTTC. Translation: CASSQDRAANYGYTF.

The table lists this clonotype with a few counts. Here the CDR3 DNA reads TGTGCCAGCAGTCGACCCGGGGGAGGAACGCAGTATTTT. This gives the protein CASSRPGGGTQYF. The gene calls are TRBV27 and TRBJ2-3; D may be TRBD2 (6 bases). Germline V gene lookup returns CDR1 MNHEY and CDR2 SMNVEV (reference sequence). This CDR3 is built from 13 residues. Trimming pared 5 bases from V and 9 bases from J, leaving 15 bases between.

V gene TRBV19 combines with J gene TRBJ1-5; D remains unclear. Germline CDR1 is LNHDA and CDR2 is SQIVND (reference sequence). Trimming stripped 6 bases from V and 1 base from J, with 13 bases between. The CDR3 is 15 residues long. The CDR3 bases are TGTGCCAGTAGAGGGAAGGTTTTCAGCAATCAGCCCCAGCATTTT. Protein sequence: CASRGKVFSNQPQHF.

The chain employs TRBV10-3 and TRBJ2-5; 8 nucleotides agree with TRBD1. V was clipped by 6 bases and J by 3 bases; unmatched bases: 3. This CDR3 spans 13 amino acids. CDR1 ENHRY and CDR2 SYGVKD come from the germline V gene. Here the CDR3 reads CAISQGQEETQYF. CDR3 nucleotide sequence: TGTGCCATCAGCCAGGGACAGGAAGAGACCCAGTACTTC.

This clonotype was detected ten times or more. This chain links TRBV28 with TRBJ1-1; no clear D. Trimming removed 6 bases at V and 2 bases at J, with 13 bases between. CDR3 size: 14 residues. Germline lookup yields CDR1 MDHEN and CDR2 SYDVKM. CDR3 sequence (DNA): TGTGCCAGCAGGCTTGGTGGGCGCAACACTGAAGCTTTCTTT. Protein: CASRLGGRNTEAFF.

In its sample, this clonotype was seen many times. This rearrangement joins TRBV28 to TRBJ2-6; 10 bases fit TRBD1. The length of the CDR3 is 18 residues. V lost 4 bases to trimming and J lost 0 bases; unmatched junction nucleotides: 6. Germline V CDR1 and CDR2: MDHEN, SYDVKM. Here the CDR3 DNA reads TGTGCCAGCAGTTATGGGACAGGGGCGGGCTCTGGGGCCAACGTCCTGACTTTC. Translation gives CASSYGTGAGSGANVLTF. The full variable domain, with the rest looked up from reference TRBV28 and TRBJ2-6, is DVKVTQSSRYLVKRTGEKVFLECVQDMDHENMFWYRQDPGLGLRLIYFSYDVKMKEKGDIPEGYSVSREKKERFSLILESASTNQTSMYLCASSYGTGAGSGANVLTFGAGSRLTVL.

This clonotype was recorded many times. The chain recombines TRBV20-1 with TRBJ2-5; D perhaps matches TRBD2 (5 bases). The CDR3 runs 15 residues. Germline values: CDR1 DFQATT, CDR2 SNEGSKA (reference sequence). The V and J ends lost 0 bases and 3 bases respectively, with 14 bases between them. CDR3 region: CSARDQRTQKETQYF. In DNA, the CDR3 is TGCAGTGCTAGAGATCAGAGGACTCAAAAAGAGACCCAGTACTTC.

This clonotype was counted at least ten times. CDR3 sequence (DNA): TGTGCCAGCAGCCGGAGGATTGATGAGCAGTTCTTC. Its protein is CASSRRIDEQFF. The rearrangement joins TRBV28 to TRBJ2-1, with D possibly matching TRBD2 (5 bases). Germline V CDR1 and CDR2: MDHEN, SYDVKM. This CDR3 comprises 12 residues. The V and J ends lost 6 bases and 8 bases respectively, with 11 bases between them.

The V and J genes are TRBV27 and TRBJ2-5; D may be TRBD1 (6 bases). The CDR3 is 16 amino acids. The V end lost 5 bases, the J end lost 1 base, and 17 bases lay between the germline ends. CDR1 and CDR2 from the germline V gene are MNHEY and SMNVEV (reference sequence). For the CDR3, the DNA is TGTGCCAGCAGTCCGCGGCCCACAGGGACCCAAGAGACCCAGTACTTC. This gives the protein CASSPRPTGTQETQYF.